The source of this T cell receptor (beta chain) is a study of OX40 agonist ivuxolimab in advanced cancers. Study in general: An agonistic anti-OX40 (CD134) antibody, ivuxolimab, was used to treat the patients. A partial response was reached by three patients: one with hepatocellular carcinoma and two with cutaneous melanoma. Patients got intravenous ivuxolimab at 0.01 to 10 mg/kg every 2 weeks.

TCRdb keeps only in-frame clones here, not all; method: immunoSEQ multiplex PCR. Of some 64,000 clones listed, about 90% are singletons. The CDR3 length is 12 residues. Germline V CDR1 and CDR2: SEHNR, FQNEAQ (reference sequence). V shed 3 bases and J shed 6 bases, with 7 bases lying between them. This material consisted of CD4+ or CD8+ T cells sorted from blood, taken in a trial of the OX40 agonist ivuxolimab. The rearrangement links TRBV7-9 to TRBJ2-3; D gene uncertain. This receptor was identified in an adult with an advanced solid tumor such as melanoma, head and neck, liver or kidney cancer. The CDR3 DNA sequence: TGTGCCAGCAGCTTCTCGTATGATACGCAGTATTTT. Protein product: CASSFSYDTQYF.